This TCR beta chain was sequenced for a study of CD8 T cells in Susac syndrome (dated by TCRdb to between 2019 and 2020). For context, the study as a whole: Repertoire sequencing was used to test whether CD8+ T cell activation and differentiation in Susac syndrome was antigen driven. CD8+ T cell repertoire clonality was compared between 11 to 12 healthy donors, some 14 Susac syndrome patients and around 15 multiple sclerosis patients. Overall study outcomes, separate from this receptor: The study acknowledged that relatively few individuals were included in the TCR sequencing and HLA analysis.

CDR1 and CDR2 are drawn from the germline V gene: MGHRA, YSYEKL. Trimmed from V: 1 base; trimmed from J: 3 bases; junction bases lacking a gene match: 1. Including the terminal cysteine and phenylalanine, the CDR3 comprises 15 residues. Here the CDR3 DNA is all that survives: 45 bases in frame from base 1. RNA was extracted using the RNeasy kit, and roughly 0.5 to 1 ug of the RNA was reverse transcribed with random hexamers. The immunoSEQ multiplex PCR assay, covering 54 Vbeta and 13 Jbeta segments, was used to amplify TCR beta CDR3 regions. PCR amplification bias was corrected by using a synthetic template baseline for primer optimization and computational correction. The original methods were these. Reads were annotated to V, D and J genes according to IMGT and were analyzed with immunoSEQ Analyzer, with only productive sequences retained. To calculate clonality, Shannon entropy was normalized by log2 of the number of productive unique sequences and then subtracted from one. For each patient and control, public and private clones were evaluated among the 100 most prevalent clones. Clones were defined as Susac-specific if absent from the healthy and MS cohorts, from around 1,100 published viral clones and from other ImmuneACCESS disease sequences. Using fastp trimming at Q25 and MiXCR clonotype assembly, TCRdb reanalyzed the public sequencing data and kept in-frame beta chains. CDR3 protein sequences are deduplicated, and each keeps its most common genes and DNA. The V and J calls, along with clone size, are taken from TCRdb and not from the paper's own processing. For this sample there are 130,000 to 150,000 distinct CDR3 sequences; approximately 95% appear just once. Approximately 0.25% of the sample is taken by the ten largest.

The sample holds one count of this clonotype. Its target antigen remains unknown. Base qualities are not provided; no much larger clone lies one nucleotide away. Weak support is all one read offers. High-throughput TCR beta sequencing profiled peripheral blood CD8+ and CD4+ T cells from healthy donors, Susac syndrome patients and multiple sclerosis patients. The healthy donors served as controls matched for age and sex. Bulk CD8+ and CD4+ T cells were purified by magnetic negative isolation, while CD8+ TEMRA cells were enriched using FACS. Blood was collected in EDTA tubes and processed within 24 hours, with PBMCs isolated through density gradient centrifugation. PBMCs intended for TCR sequencing were cryopreserved in liquid nitrogen and were subsequently thawed in a 37 degrees C water bath. A purity of at least 90% was achieved for sorted or isolated CD4+, CD8+ and CD8+ TEMRA cells.

The sequenced sample consisted of CD8+ T cells from PBMCs. The receptor chain draws on TRBV4-1 and TRBJ2-7; a stretch of 12 junction bases matches TRBD2. This clonotype was sampled from a human donor in good health. The DNA reads TGCGCCAGCAGCCAAGGGACTAGCGGGATCTACGAGCAGTACTTC. It encodes CASSQGTSGIYEQYF.